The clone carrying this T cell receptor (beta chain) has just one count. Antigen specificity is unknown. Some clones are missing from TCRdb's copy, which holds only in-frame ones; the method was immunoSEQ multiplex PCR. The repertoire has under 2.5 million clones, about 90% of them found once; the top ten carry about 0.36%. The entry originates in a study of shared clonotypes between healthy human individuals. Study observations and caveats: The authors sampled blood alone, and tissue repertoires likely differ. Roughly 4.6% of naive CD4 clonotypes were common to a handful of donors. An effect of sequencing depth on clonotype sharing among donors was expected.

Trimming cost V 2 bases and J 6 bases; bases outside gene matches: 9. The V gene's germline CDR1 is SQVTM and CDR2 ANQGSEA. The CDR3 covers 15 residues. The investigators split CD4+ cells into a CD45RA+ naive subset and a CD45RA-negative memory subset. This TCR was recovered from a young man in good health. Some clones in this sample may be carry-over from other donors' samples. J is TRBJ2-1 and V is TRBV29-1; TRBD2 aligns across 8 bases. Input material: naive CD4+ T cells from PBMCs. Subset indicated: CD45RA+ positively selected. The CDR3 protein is CSVEKSGGEGNEQFF. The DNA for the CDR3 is TGCAGCGTTGAAAAATCGGGAGGGGAGGGCAATGAGCAGTTCTTC.